The 8 T cell receptor beta chains below were found in one sample sequenced in a study of blood T cell repertoires in COVID-19. The assay was immunoSEQ multiplex PCR, and TCRdb's table has in-frame clones only and misses some. This sample yields 25,000 to 35,000 clones, of which about 91% are seen a single time; approximately 2.5% belongs to the top ten. Sequencing was performed on peripheral blood. All receptors come from a man in his fifties or sixties with active COVID-19.

The chain recombines TRBV21-1 with TRBJ2-7; the listed D gene, TRBD2, was not tested against the DNA. TRBV21-1 is described as a pseudogene. This CDR3 contains 18 residues. The CDR3 reads CASSKRGGVAANSYEQYF. In DNA form, the CDR3 reads TGTGCCAGCAGCAAACGAGGAGGAGTAGCGGCTAACTCCTACGAGCAGTACTTC.

The rearrangement links TRBV27 to TRBJ2-1; 9 bases match TRBD2. J gave up 2 bases and V 7 bases, and 6 bases lay outside the gene matches. The CDR3 has 15 amino acids. Germline V gene sequence: CDR1 MNHEY, CDR2 SMNVEV (reference sequence). The CDR3 DNA reads TGTGCCAGCAACGAACTAGCGGGCCCCTACAATGAGCAGTTCTTC. It encodes CASNELAGPYNEQFF.

This chain uses TRBV10-1 with TRBJ2-7; the D is unclear. Looked up from germline, CDR1 is WNHNN and CDR2 is SYGVQD (reference sequence). The V gene lost 7 bases and the J gene lost 9 bases, with 13 bases spanning the gap. CDR3 length equals 11 residues. Here the CDR3 reads CASTLSNAQYF. The CDR3, as DNA: TGCGCCAGCACCCTAAGTAATGCGCAGTACTTC.

V usage is TRBV7-9 and J usage is TRBJ2-3; D is unclear. CDR3 length: 11 residues. V dropped 5 bases and J dropped 2 bases, with 2 bases sitting between them. Germline V lookup: CDR1 SEHNR, CDR2 FQNEAQ (reference sequence). This CDR3 reads CASSHTDTQYF. The CDR3 DNA is TGTGCCAGCAGCCACACAGATACGCAGTATTTT.

The chain joins TRBV25-1 to TRBJ1-1, with TRBD1 matching 11 bases. The ends lost 3 bases at V and 5 bases at J; junction bases unmatched: 5. The germline V gene has CDR1 MGHDK and CDR2 SYGVNS. This CDR3 has 15 amino acids. The DNA of the CDR3 is TGTGCCAGCAGTGACCCCGGACAGGGGGCGACTGAAGCTTTCTTT. Translation: CASSDPGQGATEAFF.

V is TRBV5-4 and J is TRBJ1-1, with D hard to call. This CDR3 is built from 13 residues. The V end lost 4 bases, the J end lost 4 bases, and 11 bases lay between the germline ends. Looked up from germline, CDR1 is SGHNT and CDR2 is YYREEE (reference sequence). CDR3 nucleotides: TGTGCCAGCAGCCAGGCACAGCTCACTGAAGCTTTCTTT. This gives the protein CASSQAQLTEAFF.

The CDR3 DNA reads as TGTGCCAGCAGCTTAGCGTCAGGGGAACCCAACTATGGCTACACCTTC. Residues: CASSLASGEPNYGYTF. V usage is TRBV7-9 and J usage is TRBJ1-2; D perhaps matches TRBD1 (6 bases). This CDR3 contains 16 residues. V lost 0 bases and J 2 bases, leaving 13 bases between the germline ends. Germline CDR1 and CDR2: SEHNR and FQNEAQ (reference sequence).

The chain uses TRBV18 and TRBJ1-4; 7 bases are a match to TRBD1. Losses at the gene ends were 6 bases for V and 3 bases for J; bases not matched to a gene: 7. The germline gives CDR1 KGHSH, CDR2 LQKENI. The length of the CDR3 is 15 residues. The CDR3 sequence is CASSIVTGSNEKLFF. CDR3 sequence (DNA): TGTGCCAGCTCTATCGTGACAGGGTCTAATGAAAAACTGTTTTTT. Looking up the rest from reference TRBV18 and TRBJ1-4 gives the full variable domain: NAGVMQNPRHLVRRRGQEARLRCSPMKGHSHVYWYRQLPEEGLKFMVYLQKENIIDESGMPKERFSAEFPKEGPSILRIQQVVRGDSAAYFCASSIVTGSNEKLFFGSGTQLSVL.